The entry below gives a single TCR beta chain sequence along with its context. Its antigen is not identified. The sample comes from a study of T cells in Graves' hyperthyroidism and ophthalmopathy. This CDR3 region has 13 residues. Trimming shortened V by 11 bases and J by 6 bases, and 14 bases separated the two germline ends. Germline CDR1 reads MDHEN; CDR2 reads SYDVKM. Regions amplified from RNA transcripts were the TCR beta CDR3 regions. Carried out on the TCR CDR3, a first-round RT-PCR used the HTBI primer set. Each CDR3 protein gets one entry after TCRdb re-called the multiplex PCR reads with MiXCR. Of about 400,000 distinct CDR3 sequences listed, about 14% were seen once; the top ten hold around 20%. Findings and limits, study-wide: Ophthalmopathy stood apart from stable hyperthyroidism in a 13 V-J model.

The chain couples TRBV28 to TRBJ1-6; D might be TRBD1 (6 bases). The source of this sequence is a woman in her thirties with Graves' ophthalmopathy. The material sequenced was blood. CDR3 nucleotides: TGTGCCCGGGGGTTCAGGGGTAATTCACCCCTCCACTTT. It encodes CARGFRGNSPLHF.